The rows below give T cell receptor beta chains drawn from one sample of a study of CD8+ T cells in alopecia areata. The assay was immunoSEQ multiplex PCR, and TCRdb's table has in-frame clones only and misses some. There are 200,000 to 250,000 clones in the sample; roughly two fifths occur only once, and roughly 0.5% lies in the top ten. Sequenced here: CD4+ T cells sorted from blood, sampled around week 30, from a patient treated with tofacitinib. The source is a human donor with alopecia areata. CDR3s leave out the opening cysteine and the closing phenylalanine or tryptophan. The order of the fields is V gene, J gene, CDR3 protein.

>TRBV5-1|TRBJ2-2
ASSARTSSTGELF
>TRBV27|TRBJ2-7
ASALRGLRYEQY
>TRBV6-6|TRBJ2-1
ASDKRGWDEQF
>TRBV7-9|TRBJ1-6
ASSLEADSPLH
>TRBV2|TRBJ1-6
ASRQGNSPLH
>TRBV14|TRBJ1-2
ASSQGWYGYT
>TRBV30|TRBJ1-3
ASETTAGNTIY
>TRBV30|TRBJ1-6
AWNRETMGDSPLH
>TRBV11-2|TRBJ2-5
ASSPILTPRAETQY
>TRBV29-1|TRBJ1-2
SVGRDHGYT
>TRBV9|TRBJ2-3
ASSGAGQGSTDTQY
>TRBV2|TRBJ1-1
ASTAGNTEAF
>TRBV30|TRBJ2-2
AWSKAVNTGELF
>TRBV10-3|TRBJ1-2
AISHTGVDGYT
>TRBV5-6|TRBJ1-5
ASGRGGQPQH
>TRBV9|TRBJ2-6
ASSVGSRLQGANVLT
>TRBV29-1|TRBJ2-1
SVERTGKF
>TRBV18|TRBJ2-5
ASSPTRTQIQETQY
>TRBV20-1|TRBJ2-1
SARPGQEQF
>TRBV30|TRBJ2-4
AWSRNLPLAKNIQY
>TRBV11-2|TRBJ2-3
ASSLVGLAEQY
>TRBV30|TRBJ2-7
AWRARDRGLYEQY
>TRBV30|TRBJ2-4
AWASGEGDIQY
>TRBV11-2|TRBJ2-1
ASSLDRYEQF
>TRBV30|TRBJ2-2
AWSVRTYGTGELF
>TRBV25-1|TRBJ2-7
ASSESAYEQY
>TRBV7-6|TRBJ1-1
ASSLIGDVEAF
>TRBV2|TRBJ2-1
ASSDPISALYEQF